The subject of this entry is one T cell receptor (beta chain). The V gene's germline CDR1 is MGHRA and CDR2 YSYEKL. With V trimmed by 7 bases and J by 6 bases, 19 bases remained unmatched. The CDR3 loop spans 17 amino acids. These data are taken from a study of cytomegalovirus exposure and HLA in healthy donors. Study summary: Most donors, about 77% of several hundred genotyped, fell in the Caucasian-associated ancestry cluster.

The study ran its PCR with 60 Vbeta and 13 Jbeta primers. The protocol was immunoSEQ multiplex PCR, while the TCRdb copy is restricted to in-frame clones and leaves out a portion. Of 210,000 or so clones in the sample, around 87% are singletons; the top ten hold 1.3%. Sequences were obtained from PBMCs. J is TRBJ2-3 and V is TRBV4-1; 7 bases agree with TRBD2. This TCR came from a man aged 25 to 45 in good health and CMV-seronegative. CDR3 protein: CASTINRAGVPSDTQYF. The DNA of the CDR3 is TGCGCCAGCACCATAAATCGGGCGGGGGTCCCCTCCGATACGCAGTATTTT.